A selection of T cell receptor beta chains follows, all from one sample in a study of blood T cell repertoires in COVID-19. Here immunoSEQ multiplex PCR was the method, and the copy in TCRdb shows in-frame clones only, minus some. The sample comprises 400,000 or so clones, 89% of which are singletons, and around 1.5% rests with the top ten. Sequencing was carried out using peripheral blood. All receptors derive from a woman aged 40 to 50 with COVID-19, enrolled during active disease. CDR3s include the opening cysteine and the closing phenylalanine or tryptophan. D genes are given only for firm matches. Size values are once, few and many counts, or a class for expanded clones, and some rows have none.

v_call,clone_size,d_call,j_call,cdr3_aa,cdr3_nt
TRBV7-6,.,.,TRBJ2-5,CASSLERLRAQYF,TGTGCCAGCAGCTTGGAAAGACTGCGCGCCCAGTACTTC
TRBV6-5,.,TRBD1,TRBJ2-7,CASSYSFRGRDYEQYF,TGTGCCAGCAGTTACTCGTTCAGGGGGCGGGACTACGAGCAGTACTTC
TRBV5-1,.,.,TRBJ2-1,CASSYTGPQGGNEQFF,TGCGCCAGCAGCTATACCGGGCCCCAGGGCGGAAATGAGCAGTTCTTC
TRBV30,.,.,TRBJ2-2,CAWRSGETGELFF,TGTGCCTGGCGTTCAGGGGAAACCGGGGAGCTGTTTTTT
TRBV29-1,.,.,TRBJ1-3,CSGGDNAGNTIYF,TGCAGCGGTGGGGACAACGCTGGAAACACCATATATTTT
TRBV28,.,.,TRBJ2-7,CASSPNYEQYF,TGTGCCAGCAGTCCCAATTACGAGCAGTACTTC
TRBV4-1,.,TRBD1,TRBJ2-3,CASSQMGQGKDTQYF,TGCGCCAGCAGCCAAATGGGACAGGGGAAAGATACGCAGTATTTT
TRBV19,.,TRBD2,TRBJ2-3,CASSLLAASTDTQYF,TGTGCCAGTAGTCTACTAGCGGCTAGCACAGATACGCAGTATTTT
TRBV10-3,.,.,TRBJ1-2,CAISAESNYGYTF,TGTGCCATCAGTGCGGAGAGTAACTATGGCTACACCTTC
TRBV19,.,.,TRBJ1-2,CASSILTPGWGDGYTF,TGTGCCAGTAGTATACTAACCCCAGGGTGGGGCGATGGCTACACCTTC
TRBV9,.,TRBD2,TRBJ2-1,CASSVGLAGGPKDNEQFF,TGTGCCAGCAGCGTAGGGCTAGCGGGGGGGCCGAAAGACAATGAGCAGTTCTTC
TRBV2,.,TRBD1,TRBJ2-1,CASRGDSRNEQFF,TGTGCCAGCAGGGGGGACAGTCGCAATGAGCAGTTCTTC
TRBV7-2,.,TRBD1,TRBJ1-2,CASSLGGQGYGYTF,TGTGCCAGCAGCTTAGGCGGACAGGGCTATGGCTACACCTTC
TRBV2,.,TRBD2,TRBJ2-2,CASRGLAGVWELFF,TGTGCCAGCAGGGGACTAGCGGGAGTCTGGGAGCTGTTTTTT
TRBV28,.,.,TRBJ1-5,CASRLADYSNQPQHF,TGTGCCAGCAGGCTGGCAGACTATAGCAATCAGCCCCAGCATTTT
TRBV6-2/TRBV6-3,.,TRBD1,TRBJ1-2,CASSPQGAMNGYTF,TGTGCCAGCAGCCCACAGGGGGCAATGAATGGCTACACCTTC
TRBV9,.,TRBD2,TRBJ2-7,CASSVGRETYEQYF,TGTGCCAGCAGCGTGGGGCGGGAGACGTACGAGCAGTACTTC
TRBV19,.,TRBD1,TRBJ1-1,CASSDRGLTEAFF,TGTGCCAGTAGTGACAGGGGGCTCACTGAAGCTTTCTTT
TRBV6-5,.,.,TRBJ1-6,CASSYQGSPLHF,TGTGCCAGCAGTTACCAGGGTTCACCCCTCCACTTT
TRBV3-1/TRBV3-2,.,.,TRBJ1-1,CASSFRGNTEAFF,TGTGCCAGCAGCTTCAGGGGGAACACTGAAGCTTTCTTT
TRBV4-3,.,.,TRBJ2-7,CASSQVLSSYEQYF,TGCGCCAGCAGCCAAGTCCTGAGCTCCTACGAGCAGTACTTC
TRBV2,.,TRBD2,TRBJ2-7,CASSDSGITEQYF,TGTGCCAGCAGTGATAGCGGGATAACCGAGCAGTACTTC
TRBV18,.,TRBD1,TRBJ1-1,CASSRTGGTGTEAFF,TGTGCCAGCTCACGGACAGGGGGAACGGGCACTGAAGCTTTCTTT
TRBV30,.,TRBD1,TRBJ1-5,CAWSVRGQGLGQPQHF,TGTGCCTGGAGTGTACGGGGACAGGGTTTGGGTCAGCCCCAGCATTTT
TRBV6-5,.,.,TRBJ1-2,CATRNGVDYGYTF,TGTGCCACCAGAAACGGGGTGGACTATGGCTACACCTTC
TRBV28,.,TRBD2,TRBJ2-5,CASNNGRQETQYF,TGTGCCAGCAATAACGGGAGGCAAGAGACCCAGTACTTC
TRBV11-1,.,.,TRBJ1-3,CASSSPGEGGNTIYF,TGTGCCAGCAGCTCCCCCGGGGAGGGAGGAAACACCATATATTTT
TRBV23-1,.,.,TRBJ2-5,CASSLQFPPRETQYF,TGCGCCAGCAGTCTACAATTTCCCCCGAGGGAGACCCAGTACTTC
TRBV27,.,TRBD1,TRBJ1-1,CASMRTGGHTEAFF,TGTGCCAGCATGCGCACAGGGGGCCACACTGAAGCTTTCTTT
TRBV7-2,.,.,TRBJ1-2,CASRPTTGFLGYGYTF,TGTGCCAGCAGGCCTACTACAGGGTTTTTAGGCTATGGCTACACCTTC
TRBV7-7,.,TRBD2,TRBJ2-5,CASSLNSGRLGETQYF,TGTGCTAGCAGCTTGAATAGCGGGAGATTGGGGGAGACCCAGTACTTC
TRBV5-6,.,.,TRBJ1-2,CASTRREGGYTF,TGTGCCAGCACCCGGAGGGAAGGTGGCTACACCTTC
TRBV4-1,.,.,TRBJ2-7,CASSPKPDSSYEQYF,TGCGCCAGCAGCCCTAAGCCGGACAGCTCCTACGAGCAGTACTTC
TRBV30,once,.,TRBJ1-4,CAWSGEEKLFF,TGTGCCTGGAGTGGAGAGGAAAAACTGTTTTTT
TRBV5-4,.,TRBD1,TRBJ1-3,CASSPTGQGFDSGNTIYF,TGTGCCAGCAGCCCTACTGGACAGGGCTTCGACTCTGGAAACACCATATATTTT
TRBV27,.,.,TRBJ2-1,CASSLWPQREQQFF,TGTGCCAGCAGTTTATGGCCCCAGAGGGAGCAGCAGTTCTTC
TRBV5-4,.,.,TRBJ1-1,CASRSTGRDTEAFF,TGTGCCAGCAGGTCCACAGGGAGGGACACTGAAGCTTTCTTT
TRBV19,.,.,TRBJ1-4,CASSIAGHPTNEKLFF,TGTGCCAGTAGTATTGCTGGACACCCAACTAATGAAAAACTGTTTTTT
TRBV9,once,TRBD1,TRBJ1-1,CASSTGQGNTEAFF,TGTGCCAGCAGCACCGGACAGGGGAACACTGAAGCTTTCTTT
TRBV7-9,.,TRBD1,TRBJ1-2,CASSAWDRGPGGYTF,TGTGCCAGCAGCGCTTGGGACAGGGGGCCGGGTGGCTACACCTTC
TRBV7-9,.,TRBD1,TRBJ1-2,CASSHTRDRGQDYGYTF,TGTGCCAGCAGCCACACCCGGGACAGGGGGCAGGACTATGGCTACACCTTC
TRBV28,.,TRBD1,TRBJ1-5,CASSLSDRARNQPQHF,TGTGCCAGCAGTTTGTCCGACAGGGCCCGGAATCAGCCCCAGCATTTT
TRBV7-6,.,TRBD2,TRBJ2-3,CASTTSGSTDTQYF,TGTGCCAGCACCACTAGCGGGAGCACAGATACGCAGTATTTT
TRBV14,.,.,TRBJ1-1,CASSRGGMNTEAFF,TGTGCCAGCAGCCGGGGGGGAATGAACACTGAAGCTTTCTTT
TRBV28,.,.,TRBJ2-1,CASTPQGSSAYNEQFF,TGTGCCAGCACCCCCCAGGGGTCGTCTGCTTACAATGAGCAGTTCTTC
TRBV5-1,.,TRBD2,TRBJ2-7,CASSSPGLGNEQYF,TGCGCCAGCAGCTCGCCGGGACTAGGGAACGAGCAGTACTTC
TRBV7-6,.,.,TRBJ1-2,CASSLERVRGVYGYTF,TGTGCCAGCAGCTTAGAGCGCGTCAGGGGAGTTTATGGCTACACCTTC
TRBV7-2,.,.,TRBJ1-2,CASSLGGTVNYGYTF,TGTGCCAGCAGCTTAGGGGGCACAGTCAACTATGGCTACACCTTC
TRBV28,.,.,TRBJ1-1,CASSTQVLTEAFF,TGTGCCAGCAGTACCCAGGTACTCACTGAAGCTTTCTTT
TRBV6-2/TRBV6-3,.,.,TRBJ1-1,CASSWSLAAEAFF,TGTGCCAGCAGTTGGTCCTTAGCAGCTGAAGCTTTCTTT
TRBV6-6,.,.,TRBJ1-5,CASSTGNRGQPQHF,TGTGCCAGCAGTACAGGGAATCGGGGTCAGCCCCAGCATTTT
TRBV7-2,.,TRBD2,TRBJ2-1,CASSLPVPLAGGIF,TGTGCCAGCAGCCTTCCCGTCCCTCTAGCGGGGGGCATCTTC
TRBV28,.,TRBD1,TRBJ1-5,CASQGASLYSNQPQHF,TGTGCCAGCCAGGGGGCCTCCTTGTATAGCAATCAGCCCCAGCATTTT
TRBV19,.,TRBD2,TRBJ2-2,CASSTHSGGTGELFF,TGTGCCAGTAGTACCCATAGCGGGGGCACCGGGGAGCTGTTTTTT
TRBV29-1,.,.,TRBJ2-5,CSGGERVGETQYF,TGCAGCGGGGGGGAACGGGTAGGAGAGACCCAGTACTTC
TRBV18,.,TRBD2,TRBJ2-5,CASSLRTRGETQYF,TGTGCCAGCTCACTACGGACTAGAGGGGAGACCCAGTACTTC
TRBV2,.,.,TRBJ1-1,CASSEEPGLMNTEAFF,TGTGCCAGCAGTGAAGAGCCAGGGCTAATGAACACTGAAGCTTTCTTT
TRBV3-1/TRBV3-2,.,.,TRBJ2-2,CASSSHQTRFTGELFF,TGTGCCAGCAGCTCCCATCAGACTAGATTCACCGGGGAGCTGTTTTTT